Here is one T cell receptor beta chain with its context. Its cognate antigen is unknown. Subsets obtained from CD4+ cells comprised CD45RA+ naive and CD45RA-negative memory cells. These data are taken from a study of shared clonotypes between healthy human individuals. The germline V and J ends were trimmed by 5 bases and 4 bases, with 23 bases remaining between them. Germline CDR1 and CDR2: SGHTA and FQGNSA. CDR3 length: 18 amino acids. Libraries were prepared by immunoSEQ multiplex PCR; TCRdb keeps only in-frame clonotypes and omits some of them. The sample records about 2.4 million clones, 80% to 95% being singletons. The study's findings and limits: The study's rarefaction showed incomplete sorted-subset sequencing despite large depth.

This TCR came from a man between 18 and 29 years old in good health. Some clones in this sample may be carry-over from other donors' samples. V and J are TRBV7-2 and TRBJ2-2; D remains unclear. The sample comprised naive CD4+ T cells from PBMCs. The subset here: CD45RA+ positively selected. CDR3 loop: CASSTLPSTRLATGELFF. CDR3 DNA: TGTGCCAGCAGCACCCTACCGTCCACACGACTTGCCACCGGGGAGCTGTTTTTT.